This TCR beta chain appears in the sequencing data of a study of T-cell memory formation after mild COVID-19. Study details: Largely, TCR clusters stayed within a single donor.

As concerns this clonotype: Antigen: not known.

cDNA libraries for TCR alpha and TCR beta, carrying sample barcodes and UMIs, came from 5'RACE with constant-segment primers. In TCRdb, the 5' RACE reads were re-called with MiXCR into one record per CDR3 protein. Among around 190,000 distinct CDR3 sequences listed, about 18% were seen once. Overall study results and limits: A balance of CD4 and CD8 characterized clones contracting day 15 to 85, whereas later expanders leaned CD4+. Proof of SARS-CoV-2 specificity was absent for the second-wave clones that crested on day 37.

Material: PBMCs or a T cell subset sorted from them (not recorded which). This sequence was found in a man aged 18 to 30 who had mild COVID-19 (a few samples of this study predate the infection). Cell type and time point are not known.

The DNA of the CDR3 is TGCGCCAGCAGCATCGGACAGGGGGGTGAGACCCAGTACTTC. Its translation is CASSIGQGGETQYF. The chain links TRBV5-1 to TRBJ2-5, with 10 positions matching TRBD1. V shed 4 bases, J shed 5 bases, and the junction held 5 bases outside the gene matches. The CDR3 extends over 14 amino acids. CDR1 SGHRS and CDR2 YFSETQ come from the germline V gene.